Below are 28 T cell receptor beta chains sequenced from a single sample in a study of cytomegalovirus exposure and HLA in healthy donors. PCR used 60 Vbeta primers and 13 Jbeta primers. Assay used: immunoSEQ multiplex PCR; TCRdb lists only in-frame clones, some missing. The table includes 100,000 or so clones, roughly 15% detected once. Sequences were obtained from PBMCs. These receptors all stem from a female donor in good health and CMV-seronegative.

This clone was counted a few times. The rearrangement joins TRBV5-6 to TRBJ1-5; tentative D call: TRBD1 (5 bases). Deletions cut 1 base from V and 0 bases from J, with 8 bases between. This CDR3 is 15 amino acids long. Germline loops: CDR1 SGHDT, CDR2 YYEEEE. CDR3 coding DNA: TGTGCCAGCAGCTTGAACAGGTATAGCAATCAGCCCCAGCATTTT. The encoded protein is CASSLNRYSNQPQHF. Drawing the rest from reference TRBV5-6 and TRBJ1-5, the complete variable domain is DAGVTQSPTHLIKTRGQQVTLRCSPKSGHDTVSWYQQALGQGPQFIFQYYEEEERQRGNFPDRFSGHQFPNYSSELNVNALLLGDSALYLCASSLNRYSNQPQHFGDGTRLSIL.

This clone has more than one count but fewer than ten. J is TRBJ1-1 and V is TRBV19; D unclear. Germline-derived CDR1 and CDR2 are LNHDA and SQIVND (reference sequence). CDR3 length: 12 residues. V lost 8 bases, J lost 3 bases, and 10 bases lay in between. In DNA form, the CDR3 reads TGTGCCAGTTCTTTGGGCTACACTGAAGCTTTCTTT. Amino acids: CASSLGYTEAFF.

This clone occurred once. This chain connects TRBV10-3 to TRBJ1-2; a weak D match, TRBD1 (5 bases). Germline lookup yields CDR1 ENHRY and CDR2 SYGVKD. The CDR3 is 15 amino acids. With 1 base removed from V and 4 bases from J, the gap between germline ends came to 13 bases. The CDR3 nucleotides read TGTGCCATCAGTGAGTTCCTCAGGGATACCTATGGCTACACCTTC. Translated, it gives CAISEFLRDTYGYTF.

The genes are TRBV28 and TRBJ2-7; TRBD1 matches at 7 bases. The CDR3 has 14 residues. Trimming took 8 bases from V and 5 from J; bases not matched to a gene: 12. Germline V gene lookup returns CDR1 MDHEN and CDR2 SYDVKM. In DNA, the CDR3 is TGTGCCAGCCCCCATCTTGGGCAGGGGGACGAGCAGTACTTC. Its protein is CASPHLGQGDEQYF.

The CDR3 region is CASSVDSNNSPLHF. The CDR3 bases are TGTGCCAGCAGCGTGGACAGCAATAATTCACCCCTCCACTTT. This chain joins TRBV5-4 and TRBJ1-6; tentatively, D is TRBD1 (6 bases). The germline gives CDR1 SGHNT, CDR2 YYREEE (reference sequence). The V gene lost 4 bases and the J gene lost 5 bases, with 10 bases spanning the gap. The CDR3 runs to 14 residues.

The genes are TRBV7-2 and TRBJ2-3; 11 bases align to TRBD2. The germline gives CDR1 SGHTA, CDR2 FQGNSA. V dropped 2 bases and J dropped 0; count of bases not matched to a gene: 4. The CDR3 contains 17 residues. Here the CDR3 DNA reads TGTGCCAGCAGCTTACGGGCTAGCGGGGGGAGCACAGATACGCAGTATTTT. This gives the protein CASSLRASGGSTDTQYF.

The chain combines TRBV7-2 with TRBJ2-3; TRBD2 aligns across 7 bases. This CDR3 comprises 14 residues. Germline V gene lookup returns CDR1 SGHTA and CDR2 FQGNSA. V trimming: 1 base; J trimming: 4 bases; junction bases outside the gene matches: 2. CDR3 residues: CASSLGTRADTQYF. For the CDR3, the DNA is TGTGCCAGCAGCTTAGGGACTAGGGCAGATACGCAGTATTTT.

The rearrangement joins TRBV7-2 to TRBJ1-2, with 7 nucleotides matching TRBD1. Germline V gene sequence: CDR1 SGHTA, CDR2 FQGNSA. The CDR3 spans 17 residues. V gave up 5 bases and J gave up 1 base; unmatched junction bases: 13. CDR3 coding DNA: TGTGCCAGCAGCCGACTAATGTGGGACAGTGGTAACTATGGCTACACCTTC. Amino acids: CASSRLMWDSGNYGYTF.

CDR3 amino acids: CASSAGMTNQPQHF. The CDR3 nucleotides read TGTGCCAGCAGTGCAGGTATGACCAATCAGCCCCAGCATTTT. The V gene is TRBV28, the J gene TRBJ1-5; D is uncertain. This CDR3 is built from 14 residues. Trimming stripped 5 bases from V and 3 bases from J, with 11 bases between. Germline V CDR1 and CDR2: MDHEN, SYDVKM. Variable domain in full (rest from reference TRBV28 and TRBJ1-5): DVKVTQSSRYLVKRTGEKVFLECVQDMDHENMFWYRQDPGLGLRLIYFSYDVKMKEKGDIPEGYSVSREKKERFSLILESASTNQTSMYLCASSAGMTNQPQHFGDGTRLSIL.

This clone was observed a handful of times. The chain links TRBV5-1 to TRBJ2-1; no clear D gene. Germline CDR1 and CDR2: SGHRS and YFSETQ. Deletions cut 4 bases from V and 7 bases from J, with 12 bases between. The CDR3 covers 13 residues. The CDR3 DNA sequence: TGCGCCAGCAGCGCCTATCTAACGAATGAGCAGTTCTTC. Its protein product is CASSAYLTNEQFF.

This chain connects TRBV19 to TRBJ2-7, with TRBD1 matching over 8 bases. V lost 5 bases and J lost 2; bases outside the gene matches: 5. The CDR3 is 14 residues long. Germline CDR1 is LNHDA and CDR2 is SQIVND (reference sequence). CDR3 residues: CASSGGTGPYEQYF. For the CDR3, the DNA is TGTGCCAGTAGTGGCGGGACAGGTCCCTACGAGCAGTACTTC.

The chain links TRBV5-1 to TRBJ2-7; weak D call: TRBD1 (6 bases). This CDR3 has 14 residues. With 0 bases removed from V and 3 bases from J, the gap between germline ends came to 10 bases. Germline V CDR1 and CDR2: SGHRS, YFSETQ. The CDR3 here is CASSLGTVFYEQYF. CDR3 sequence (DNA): TGCGCCAGCAGCTTGGGGACAGTCTTCTACGAGCAGTACTTC. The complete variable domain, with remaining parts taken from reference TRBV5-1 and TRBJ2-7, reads KAGVTQTPRYLIKTRGQQVTLSCSPISGHRSVSWYQQTPGQGLQFLFEYFSETQRNKGNFPGRFSGRQFSNSRSEMNVSTLELGDSALYLCASSLGTVFYEQYFGPGTRLTVT.

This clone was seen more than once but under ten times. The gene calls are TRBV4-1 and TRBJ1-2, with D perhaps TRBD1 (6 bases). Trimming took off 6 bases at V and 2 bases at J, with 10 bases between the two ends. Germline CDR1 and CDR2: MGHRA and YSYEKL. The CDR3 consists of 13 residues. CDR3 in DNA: TGCGCCAGCAGTCCTACAGGGAACTATGGCTACACCTTC. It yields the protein CASSPTGNYGYTF.

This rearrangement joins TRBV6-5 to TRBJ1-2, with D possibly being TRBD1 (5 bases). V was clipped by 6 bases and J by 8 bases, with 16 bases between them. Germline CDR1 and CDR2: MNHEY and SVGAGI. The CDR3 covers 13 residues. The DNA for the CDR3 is TGTGCCAGCAGCAGCAGGGTAGGCGGCGGCTACACCTTC. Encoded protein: CASSSRVGGGYTF.

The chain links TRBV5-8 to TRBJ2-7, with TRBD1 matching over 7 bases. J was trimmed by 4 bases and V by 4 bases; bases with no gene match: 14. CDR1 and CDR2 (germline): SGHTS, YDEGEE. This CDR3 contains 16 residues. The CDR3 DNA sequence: TGTGCCAGCAGCGAGGGAATGACAGGGAATTTGTACGAGCAGTACTTC. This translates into CASSEGMTGNLYEQYF.

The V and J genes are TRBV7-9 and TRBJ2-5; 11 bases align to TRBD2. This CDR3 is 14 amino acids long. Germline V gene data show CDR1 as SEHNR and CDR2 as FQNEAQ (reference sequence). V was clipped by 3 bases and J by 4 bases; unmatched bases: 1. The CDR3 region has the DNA TGTGCCAGCAGCTTCCTAGCGGGAGGAGAGACCCAGTACTTC. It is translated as CASSFLAGGETQYF.

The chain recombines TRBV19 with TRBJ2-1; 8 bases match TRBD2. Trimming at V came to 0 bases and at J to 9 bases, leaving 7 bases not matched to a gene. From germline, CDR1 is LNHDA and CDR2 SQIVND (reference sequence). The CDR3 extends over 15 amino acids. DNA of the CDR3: TGTGCCAGTAGTATAGATATGGGGACTAGTCTTGAGCAGTTCTTC. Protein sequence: CASSIDMGTSLEQFF.

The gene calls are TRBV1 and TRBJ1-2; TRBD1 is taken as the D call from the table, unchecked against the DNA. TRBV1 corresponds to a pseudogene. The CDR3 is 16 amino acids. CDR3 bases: TGCACCAGCAGCCAAGCTGGACAGGGCCCATCTTATGGCTACACCTTC. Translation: CTSSQAGQGPSYGYTF.

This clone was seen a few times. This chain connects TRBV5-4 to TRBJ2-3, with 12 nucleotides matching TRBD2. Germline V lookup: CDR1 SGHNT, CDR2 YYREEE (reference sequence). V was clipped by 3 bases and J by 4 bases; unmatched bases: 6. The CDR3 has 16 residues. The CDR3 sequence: CASSSPSSGGADTQYF. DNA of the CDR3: TGTGCCAGCAGCTCCCCCTCTAGCGGGGGGGCAGATACGCAGTATTTT.

The CDR3 DNA is TGTGCCAGTACGGGCCCGAACGGGGGCTATGGCTACACCTTC. Translated, it gives CASTGPNGGYGYTF. The chain joins TRBV19 to TRBJ1-2, with D possibly matching TRBD1 (5 bases). With 7 bases removed from V and 4 bases from J, the gap between germline ends came to 16 bases. The CDR3 covers 14 residues. Germline V gives CDR1 LNHDA, CDR2 SQIVND (reference sequence).

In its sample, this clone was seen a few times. The CDR3 sequence: CASSVSGGWETQYF. In DNA, the CDR3 is TGTGCCAGCAGCGTAAGCGGGGGGTGGGAGACCCAGTACTTC. This rearrangement joins TRBV9 to TRBJ2-5; 9 bases fit TRBD2. CDR3 size: 14 residues. CDR1 is SGDLS and CDR2 is YYNGEE in the germline V gene. V dropped 1 base and J dropped 5; count of bases not matched to a gene: 3.

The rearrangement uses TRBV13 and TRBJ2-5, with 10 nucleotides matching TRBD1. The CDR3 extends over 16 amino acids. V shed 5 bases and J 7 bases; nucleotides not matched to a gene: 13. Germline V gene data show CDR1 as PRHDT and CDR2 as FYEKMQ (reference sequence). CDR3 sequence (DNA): TGTGCCAGCAGCCCTATTCGACAGGGGGCGGCCGGGACCCAGTACTTC. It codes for CASSPIRQGAAGTQYF.

In nucleotides, the CDR3 is TGTGCCAGCCGCACAACAGGGAAGTCTAACTATGGCTACACCTTC. Its protein product is CASRTTGKSNYGYTF. The rearrangement links TRBV11-2 to TRBJ1-2; a weak D match, TRBD1 (6 bases). CDR1 is SGHAT and CDR2 is FQNNGV in the germline V gene. V lost 8 bases and J 0 bases, leaving 16 bases between the germline ends. The CDR3 runs to 15 residues.

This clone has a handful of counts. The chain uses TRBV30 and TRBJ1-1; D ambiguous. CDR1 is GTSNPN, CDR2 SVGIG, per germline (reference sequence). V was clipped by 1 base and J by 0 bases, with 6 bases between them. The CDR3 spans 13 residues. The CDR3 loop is CAWSGYLNTEAFF. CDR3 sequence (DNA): TGTGCCTGGAGTGGGTACTTGAACACTGAAGCTTTCTTT.

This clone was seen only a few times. Here the CDR3 reads CASSWAGSGSNTIYF. CDR3 DNA sequence: TGTGCCAGCAGCTGGGCCGGCTCCGGCAGCAACACCATATATTTT. V usage is TRBV5-4 and J usage is TRBJ1-3, with unresolved D. The V end lost 3 bases, the J end lost 7 bases, and 17 bases lay between the germline ends. The CDR3 is 15 residues long. Germline V lookup: CDR1 SGHNT, CDR2 YYREEE (reference sequence).

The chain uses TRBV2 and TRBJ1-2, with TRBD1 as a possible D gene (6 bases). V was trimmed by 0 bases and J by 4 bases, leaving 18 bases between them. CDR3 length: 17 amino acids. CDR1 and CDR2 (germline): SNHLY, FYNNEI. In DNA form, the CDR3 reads TGTGCCAGCAGTGAAGCGAGAACTCGGGGGGCTGGCTATGGCTACACCTTC. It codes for CASSEARTRGAGYGYTF.

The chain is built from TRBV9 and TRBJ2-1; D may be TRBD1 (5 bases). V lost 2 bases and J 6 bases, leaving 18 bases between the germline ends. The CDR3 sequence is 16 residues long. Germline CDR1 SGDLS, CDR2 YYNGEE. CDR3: CASSVSGNPTVNEQFF. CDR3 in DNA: TGTGCCAGCAGCGTTTCAGGGAACCCCACGGTCAATGAGCAGTTCTTC. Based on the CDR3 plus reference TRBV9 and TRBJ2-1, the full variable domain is DSGVTQTPKHLITATGQRVTLRCSPRSGDLSVYWYQQSLDQGLQFLIQYYNGEERAKGNILERFSAQQFPDLHSELNLSSLELGDSALYFCASSVSGNPTVNEQFFGPGTRLTVL.

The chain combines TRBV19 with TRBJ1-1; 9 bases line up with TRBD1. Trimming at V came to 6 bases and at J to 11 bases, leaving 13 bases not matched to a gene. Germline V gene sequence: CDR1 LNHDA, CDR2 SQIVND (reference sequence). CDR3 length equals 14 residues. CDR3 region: CASRGRDREGSAFF. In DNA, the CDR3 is TGTGCCAGTAGGGGCCGGGACAGGGAAGGGTCGGCTTTCTTT.